This is a list of T cell receptor beta chains from one sample in a study of blood T cell repertoires in COVID-19. Libraries were prepared by immunoSEQ multiplex PCR; TCRdb keeps only in-frame clonotypes and omits some of them. The sample shows more than 45,000 clones, 75% to 85% of them seen only once. The sample comprised peripheral blood. The receptors derive from a man older than 75 in a cohort sampled during active COVID-19. Both conserved end residues are trimmed from each CDR3.

CDR3aa: ASIKGGGAGNEQF
v_gene: TRBV19
j_gene: TRBJ2-1

CDR3aa: ASRGLAGLPYNEQF
v_gene: TRBV28
j_gene: TRBJ2-1

CDR3aa: ASSFRPGDSPLH
v_gene: TRBV7-2
j_gene: TRBJ1-6

CDR3aa: ASSQAQGAREKLF
v_gene: TRBV3-1/TRBV3-2
j_gene: TRBJ1-4

CDR3aa: ATKPAGETYEQY
v_gene: TRBV10-1
j_gene: TRBJ2-7

CDR3aa: ASSQGLEPDTQY
v_gene: TRBV3-1/TRBV3-2
j_gene: TRBJ2-3

CDR3aa: ASMKTSGGAETQY
v_gene: TRBV2
j_gene: TRBJ2-5

CDR3aa: ASSSGQGPTEAF
v_gene: TRBV5-1
j_gene: TRBJ1-1

CDR3aa: ASSPSTGPTEAF
v_gene: TRBV18
j_gene: TRBJ1-1

CDR3aa: ASSPLNQPQH
v_gene: TRBV5-5
j_gene: TRBJ1-5

CDR3aa: ASSERGQINSPLH
v_gene: TRBV2
j_gene: TRBJ1-6

CDR3aa: ASLRGTEAF
v_gene: TRBV28
j_gene: TRBJ1-1

CDR3aa: ASSPNFNRVTEAF
v_gene: TRBV7-2
j_gene: TRBJ1-1

CDR3aa: ASSQDSGRREQY
v_gene: TRBV14
j_gene: TRBJ2-7

CDR3aa: ASSAGGAELF
v_gene: TRBV2
j_gene: TRBJ2-2

CDR3aa: ASSQGQGKGTEAF
v_gene: TRBV5-5
j_gene: TRBJ1-1

CDR3aa: ASSLMAGSGELF
v_gene: TRBV7-9
j_gene: TRBJ2-2

CDR3aa: ASSSRTGLNTGELF
v_gene: TRBV11-3
j_gene: TRBJ2-2

CDR3aa: ASTLWGTGLRGTINQPQH
v_gene: TRBV2
j_gene: TRBJ1-5

CDR3aa: ASTEGTAPTTNEKLF
v_gene: TRBV2
j_gene: TRBJ1-4

CDR3aa: SVETVQYGYT
v_gene: TRBV29-1
j_gene: TRBJ1-2

CDR3aa: ASSPPNTGELF
v_gene: TRBV11-3
j_gene: TRBJ2-2

CDR3aa: ASSLGLGGGITDTQY
v_gene: TRBV4-1
j_gene: TRBJ2-3

CDR3aa: ATSSDRYTDTQY
v_gene: TRBV15
j_gene: TRBJ2-3

CDR3aa: SASPGQGAF
v_gene: TRBV20-1
j_gene: TRBJ1-1

CDR3aa: ASNLSQGAQGKLF
v_gene: TRBV6-5
j_gene: TRBJ1-4

CDR3aa: ASSYSGHANSPLH
v_gene: TRBV6-2/TRBV6-3
j_gene: TRBJ1-6

CDR3aa: ASREDTYEQY
v_gene: TRBV2
j_gene: TRBJ2-7

CDR3aa: SAKRGNEAF
v_gene: TRBV20-1
j_gene: TRBJ1-1

CDR3aa: ATMEGVSGNTIY
v_gene: TRBV18
j_gene: TRBJ1-3

CDR3aa: ASSLGGGTDTQY
v_gene: TRBV5-6
j_gene: TRBJ2-3

CDR3aa: ASSSRRGSEAF
v_gene: TRBV7-8
j_gene: TRBJ1-1

CDR3aa: ASSPAGGYEQY
v_gene: TRBV18
j_gene: TRBJ2-7

CDR3aa: ASSGGDRGHNTEAF
v_gene: TRBV2
j_gene: TRBJ1-1

CDR3aa: ASSLGRGSSYEQY
v_gene: TRBV5-4
j_gene: TRBJ2-7

CDR3aa: ASSQLPGTSGSSGTGELF
v_gene: TRBV4-1
j_gene: TRBJ2-2

CDR3aa: ASSADRGYEQY
v_gene: TRBV2
j_gene: TRBJ2-7

CDR3aa: ATSAGFSGNTIY
v_gene: TRBV24-1
j_gene: TRBJ1-3

CDR3aa: ASRYGTGDNQPQH
v_gene: TRBV19
j_gene: TRBJ1-5

CDR3aa: ASKPLGGSTEAF
v_gene: TRBV5-1
j_gene: TRBJ1-1

CDR3aa: ASSTGTGGSEQY
v_gene: TRBV19
j_gene: TRBJ2-7

CDR3aa: ASSESSRGREDTQY
v_gene: TRBV10-1
j_gene: TRBJ2-3

CDR3aa: ASVPGIMNTEAF
v_gene: TRBV7-9
j_gene: TRBJ1-1

CDR3aa: ASTQQGGVGL
v_gene: TRBV28
j_gene: TRBJ1-1

CDR3aa: ASSQRSGRNEQY
v_gene: TRBV4-3
j_gene: TRBJ2-7

CDR3aa: ASSKLGGTEAF
v_gene: TRBV19
j_gene: TRBJ1-1

CDR3aa: ASSEGRVYEQY
v_gene: TRBV2
j_gene: TRBJ2-7

CDR3aa: ATSDPRQGSYNEQF
v_gene: TRBV24-1
j_gene: TRBJ2-1

CDR3aa: ASSRQVQETQY
v_gene: TRBV28
j_gene: TRBJ2-5

CDR3aa: ASGSGSEQY
v_gene: TRBV12-3/TRBV12-4
j_gene: TRBJ2-7

CDR3aa: ASSQETHSGYEQY
v_gene: TRBV4-1
j_gene: TRBJ2-7

CDR3aa: ASSTTLRGRAYEQY
v_gene: TRBV21-1
j_gene: TRBJ2-7

CDR3aa: SGGQEYTEAF
v_gene: TRBV29-1
j_gene: TRBJ1-1

CDR3aa: ASSPWTGGQETQY
v_gene: TRBV18
j_gene: TRBJ2-5

CDR3aa: ASSLASTVYNEQF
v_gene: TRBV5-1
j_gene: TRBJ2-1

CDR3aa: ASRTGYYGYT
v_gene: TRBV28
j_gene: TRBJ1-2

CDR3aa: ASSESWTSGKGTDTQY
v_gene: TRBV10-1
j_gene: TRBJ2-3

CDR3aa: ASSKEQQENIQY
v_gene: TRBV18
j_gene: TRBJ2-4

CDR3aa: ASRPPGTGGTGELF
v_gene: TRBV27
j_gene: TRBJ2-2

CDR3aa: ASSLSGARGEKLF
v_gene: TRBV5-1
j_gene: TRBJ1-4